The rows below give T cell receptor beta chains drawn from one sample of a study of blood T cell repertoires in COVID-19. Measured with immunoSEQ multiplex PCR; TCRdb has only the in-frame clones, and not every one. The sample holds 90,000 to 150,000 clones, 77% seen once. Sequencing was performed on peripheral blood. The source is a human donor in a cohort sampled during active COVID-19. Both conserved end residues are part of each CDR3. The D gene is left open where the match is weak. Only part of the rows carry a size: once, few, many, or a class if the clone is expanded.

abundance	d_gene	v_gene	j_gene	CDR3nt	CDR3aa
-	-	TRBV2	TRBJ2-1	TGTGCCAGCAGTGAAGCCGAGGCTAATGAGCAGTTCTTC	CASSEAEANEQFF
once	TRBD1	TRBV6-5	TRBJ1-1	TGTGCCAGCAGTTGGGACAGGTCAATAACTGAAGCTTTCTTT	CASSWDRSITEAFF
-	-	TRBV20-1	TRBJ2-7	TGCAGTGCTAGATTTTCCGACGAGCAGTACTTC	CSARFSDEQYF
-	TRBD1	TRBV4-1	TRBJ1-1	TGCGCCAGCAGCCCCAGCAGGGGGCCGGGCACTGAAGCTTTCTTT	CASSPSRGPGTEAFF
-	TRBD1	TRBV6-5	TRBJ1-4	TGTGCCAGCAGAGTTGGGACAGCCCTTAATGAAAAACTGTTTTTT	CASRVGTALNEKLFF
once	-	TRBV6-5	TRBJ2-7	TGTGCCAGCAGCCCCCTCGTTGTCTCCTACGAGCAGTACTTC	CASSPLVVSYEQYF
once	-	TRBV30	TRBJ1-5	TGTGCCTTCTCCCTTGGGGCGAATCAGCCCCAGCATTTT	CAFSLGANQPQHF
once	TRBD1	TRBV9	TRBJ2-2	TGTGCCAGCAGCGCTCAGACAGGGGGCGGGACCGGGGAGCTGTTTTTT	CASSAQTGGGTGELFF
-	-	TRBV5-1	TRBJ2-2	TGCGCCAGCAGCTTGAAAGGGGGGGACACCGGGGAGCTGTTTTTT	CASSLKGGDTGELFF
many	-	TRBV25-1	TRBJ2-7	TGTGCCAGCAGTGCCCAATGGGGGGGACACTACGAGCAGTACTTC	CASSAQWGGHYEQYF
-	-	TRBV30	TRBJ2-5	TGTGCCTGGACCCAGCCCGGGGGATTGGAGACCCAGTACTTC	CAWTQPGGLETQYF
-	TRBD2	TRBV3-1/TRBV3-2	TRBJ2-1	TGTGCCAGCAGCCAGGGACTAGCGATCAATGAGCAGTTCTTC	CASSQGLAINEQFF
-	-	TRBV6-6	TRBJ1-4	TGTGCCAGCGGGACTGACGCAACTAATGAAAAACTGTTTTTT	CASGTDATNEKLFF
-	-	TRBV7-9	TRBJ1-1	TGTGCCAGCAGCTCCCCCCCCTCGACAGCTCTGAACACTGAAGCTTTCTTT	CASSSPPSTALNTEAFF
-	-	TRBV5-1	TRBJ2-1	TGCGCCAGCAGCATCGACAGTAGGGGTGCCGAGCAGTTCTTC	CASSIDSRGAEQFF
-	-	TRBV11-3	TRBJ2-7	TGTGCCAGCAGCTTAATAGGGGTCCACGAGCAGTACTTC	CASSLIGVHEQYF
-	-	TRBV4-1	TRBJ2-7	TGCGCCAGCAGCCAACCGGGAACCTACGAGCAGTACTTC	CASSQPGTYEQYF
-	-	TRBV10-2	TRBJ2-7	TGCGCCAGCAGTGAGTCGATTGGGGCTAGCGTTACGCCTCACCCCGACGAGCAGTACTTC	CASSESIGASVTPHPDEQYF
few	-	TRBV27	TRBJ2-5	TGTGCCAGCAGTTTGATGGTGGGAGGAGAGACCCAGTACTTC	CASSLMVGGETQYF
-	-	TRBV2	TRBJ2-7	TGTGCCAGCAGTGCCCTAGGCGAGCAGTACTTC	CASSALGEQYF
-	TRBD2	TRBV7-6	TRBJ2-1	TGTGCCAGCAGACCCCCTAGCGGGAGCAACTACAATGAGCAGTTCTTC	CASRPPSGSNYNEQFF
-	-	TRBV29-1	TRBJ2-6	TGCAGCGCAAAAAGGGGTTCTGGGGCCAACGTCCTGACTTTC	CSAKRGSGANVLTF
-	TRBD1	TRBV6-5	TRBJ1-4	TGTGCCAGTCGCCCCGGGACAGCCGTAGGAAAACTGTTTTTT	CASRPGTAVGKLFF
-	TRBD2	TRBV6-5	TRBJ2-1	TGTGCCAGCAGGACTACGGGGGGGGATTACAATGAGCAGTTCTTC	CASRTTGGDYNEQFF
once	-	TRBV5-6	TRBJ2-7	TGTGCCAGCAGCTTGTGGGACATCAATCGCTACGAGCAGTACTTC	CASSLWDINRYEQYF
-	-	TRBV6-5	TRBJ1-6	TGTGCCAGCGTGTCGGGGAGCTCCTATAATTCACCCCTCCACTTT	CASVSGSSYNSPLHF
-	TRBD1	TRBV7-9	TRBJ2-7	TGTGCCAGCAGCTATCCGACAGGGCACGAGCAGTACTTC	CASSYPTGHEQYF
-	-	TRBV20-1	TRBJ1-1	TGCAGTGCTAGTTTCCCGGTCCCTGAAGCTTTCTTT	CSASFPVPEAFF
many	-	TRBV5-4	TRBJ2-7	TGTGCCAGCAGCTTGCAGGGGTCGGACTACGAGCAGTACTTC	CASSLQGSDYEQYF